The 18 T cell receptor beta chains in this list originate from one sample, sequenced in a study of blood T cell repertoires in COVID-19. This table comes from immunoSEQ multiplex PCR, and its TCRdb copy is limited to in-frame clones, with some not included. This sample has 200,000 to 250,000 clones, with about 85% found just once. The sample was PBMCs or T cells enriched from blood (not recorded which). All receptors come from a man between 25 and 39 years old who had recovered from COVID-19.

The chain employs TRBV12-5 and TRBJ2-5; 8 positions agree with TRBD1. Germline assignment: CDR1 LGHNT and CDR2 FRNRAP. The trim removed 0 bases at V and 2 bases at J, leaving 8 bases unmatched. The CDR3 is made up of 17 amino acids. The CDR3 region has the DNA TGTGCTAGTGGTTTGGTACTAAAGGACAGGGTACAAGAGACCCAGTACTTC. Encoded protein: CASGLVLKDRVQETQYF.

The chain recombines TRBV19 with TRBJ1-1; 9 positions agree with TRBD1. Trimming cost V 4 bases and J 4 bases; bases outside gene matches: 1. The CDR3 is 13 residues long. CDR1 and CDR2 (germline): LNHDA, SQIVND (reference sequence). CDR3 region: CASSRDRVTEAFF. In DNA, the CDR3 is TGTGCCAGTAGTAGGGACAGGGTCACTGAAGCTTTCTTT. The whole variable domain, filled in from reference TRBV19 and TRBJ1-1, reads DGGITQSPKYLFRKEGQNVTLSCEQNLNHDAMYWYRQDPGQGLRLIYYSQIVNDFQKGDIAEGYSVSREKKESFPLTVTSAQKNPTAFYLCASSRDRVTEAFFGQGTRLTVV.

This sequence joins TRBV18 and TRBJ1-2; 7 bases are shared with TRBD1. The CDR3 is made up of 12 amino acids. With 6 bases clipped from V and 4 bases from J, the junction kept 2 bases outside the gene matches. Germline loops: CDR1 KGHSH, CDR2 LQKENI. CDR3 residues: CASSGTVYGYTF. CDR3 nucleotides: TGTGCCAGCTCGGGGACAGTCTATGGCTACACCTTC.

The CDR3 is CASSSTSGGWDTQYF. CDR3 nucleotide sequence: TGTGCCAGCAGCTCAACTAGCGGGGGGTGGGATACGCAGTATTTT. This chain links TRBV7-8 with TRBJ2-3, with 12 positions matching TRBD2. Germline V gene lookup returns CDR1 SGHVS and CDR2 FQNEAQ. This CDR3 region has 15 residues. After removal of 4 bases from V and 6 bases from J, the junction contained 5 bases not matched to a gene.

The rearrangement links TRBV9 to TRBJ1-3, with TRBD1 identical over 7 bases. Germline CDR1 and CDR2: SGDLS and YYNGEE. The CDR3 is 17 residues long. V lost 0 bases, J lost 4 bases, and 10 bases stayed unmatched. The CDR3 DNA reads TGTGCCAGCAGCGTAGTTCGGTGGAGGGGGCGGGGAAACACCATATATTTT. Protein: CASSVVRWRGRGNTIYF.

The sample holds one count of this clone. The chain couples TRBV30 to TRBJ1-1; 8 nucleotides line up with TRBD1. CDR1 is GTSNPN and CDR2 is SVGIG in the germline V gene (reference sequence). There are 12 residues in the CDR3. The J segment lost 5 bases and the V segment lost 5 bases, leaving 4 bases of the junction unmatched. The CDR3, as DNA: TGTGCCTGGGGACAGGGTGGAACTGAAGCTTTCTTT. Amino acids: CAWGQGGTEAFF. Complete variable domain (other parts from reference TRBV30 and TRBJ1-1): SQTIHQWPATLVQPVGSPLSLECTVEGTSNPNLYWYRQAAGRGLQLLFYSVGIGQISSEVPQNLSASRPQDRQFILSSKKLLLSDSGFYLCAWGQGGTEAFFGQGTRLTVV.

This chain connects TRBV5-1 to TRBJ1-2; perhaps TRBD1 as D (6 bases). Germline lookup yields CDR1 SGHRS and CDR2 YFSETQ. The CDR3 contains 16 residues. The V gene lost 1 base and the J gene lost 7 bases, with 20 bases spanning the gap. This CDR3 reads CASSLRAGATSGGYTF. The CDR3 DNA sequence: TGCGCCAGCAGCTTGAGGGCAGGGGCTACCAGTGGTGGCTACACCTTC. The variable domain in full, with the rest retrieved from reference TRBV5-1 and TRBJ1-2, is KAGVTQTPRYLIKTRGQQVTLSCSPISGHRSVSWYQQTPGQGLQFLFEYFSETQRNKGNFPGRFSGRQFSNSRSEMNVSTLELGDSALYLCASSLRAGATSGGYTFGSGTRLTVV.

This rearrangement joins TRBV6-5 to TRBJ2-7; the match to TRBD1 covers 9 bases. The CDR3 consists of 15 residues. J was trimmed by 3 bases and V by 2 bases; bases with no gene match: 5. Germline-derived CDR1 and CDR2 are MNHEY and SVGAGI. The CDR3, as DNA: TGTGCCAGCAGTTACACCGGGACAGGGTTCTACGAGCAGTACTTC. It yields the protein CASSYTGTGFYEQYF.

This clone occurred once. The rearrangement joins TRBV13 to TRBJ1-1; tentatively, D is TRBD1 (5 bases). Germline assignment: CDR1 PRHDT and CDR2 FYEKMQ (reference sequence). V gave up 4 bases and J gave up 4 bases, with 19 bases separating them. The CDR3 covers 16 residues. The CDR3 DNA reads as TGTGCCAGCAGCTCGGTGGGGCCCATTTTGACCACTGAAGCTTTCTTT. The encoded protein is CASSSVGPILTTEAFF.

The rearrangement links TRBV3-1 (or the pseudogene TRBV3-2) to TRBJ1-2, with 7 bases lining up with TRBD1. Germline CDR1 LGHDT, CDR2 YNNKEL (reference sequence). The CDR3 is 16 residues long. The ends lost 4 bases at V and 6 bases at J; junction bases unmatched: 14. CDR3 protein: CASSRKGTGTAHGYTF. In DNA, the CDR3 is TGTGCCAGCAGCCGGAAAGGGACCGGGACAGCGCATGGCTACACCTTC.

The chain uses TRBV28 and TRBJ1-2; D gene uncertain. The CDR3 is 13 amino acids. CDR1 and CDR2 from the germline V gene are MDHEN and SYDVKM. V was cut by 6 bases and J by 5 bases, with 13 bases left in between. The CDR3 DNA follows: TGTGCCAGCAGCATGTCTTCGGGATATGGCTACACCTTC. As protein: CASSMSSGYGYTF.

The gene calls are TRBV19 and TRBJ2-1; 9 bases align to TRBD1. Germline CDR1 and CDR2: LNHDA and SQIVND (reference sequence). CDR3 length: 13 amino acids. V dropped 6 bases and J dropped 5; count of bases not matched to a gene: 2. CDR3 sequence reads: CASSGQGNNEQFF. The CDR3 DNA follows: TGTGCCAGTAGCGGACAGGGGAACAATGAGCAGTTCTTC.

This clone was observed a handful of times. The V gene is TRBV28, the J gene TRBJ1-6, with a weak D call TRBD1 (5 bases). V was cut by 7 bases and J by 9 bases, with 22 bases left in between. The germline V gene has CDR1 MDHEN and CDR2 SYDVKM. The CDR3 sequence is 16 residues long. The CDR3 bases are TGTGCCAGCACCACCGGCCTTTCGTTCGGGGGTTCACCCCTCCACTTT. It encodes CASTTGLSFGGSPLHF. The full variable domain, rest sourced from reference TRBV28 and TRBJ1-6, is DVKVTQSSRYLVKRTGEKVFLECVQDMDHENMFWYRQDPGLGLRLIYFSYDVKMKEKGDIPEGYSVSREKKERFSLILESASTNQTSMYLCASTTGLSFGGSPLHFGNGTRLTVT.

This chain connects TRBV7-9 to TRBJ1-2, with D perhaps TRBD1 (5 bases). Germline-derived CDR1 and CDR2 are SEHNR and FQNEAQ (reference sequence). This CDR3 comprises 14 residues. V was pared by 6 bases and J by 0 bases, with 11 bases between. The CDR3 protein is CASSPAGANYGYTF. DNA of the CDR3: TGTGCCAGCAGTCCGGCGGGGGCTAACTATGGCTACACCTTC.

This clone has a single count. The chain is built from TRBV6-2 or TRBV6-3 and TRBJ1-5; D unresolved. Trimming left V 0 bases short and J 7 bases short, with 16 bases between. Germline CDR1 MNHEY, CDR2 SVGEGT. CDR3 length: 16 residues. The CDR3 nucleotides read TGTGCCAGCAGTTACTCGATATCTCCGGGGAAGCAGCCCCAGCATTTT. The encoded protein is CASSYSISPGKQPQHF.

J is TRBJ1-2 and V is TRBV7-2; no firm D call. Germline V gene sequence: CDR1 SGHTA, CDR2 FQGNSA. Between the trimmed V and J ends, which lost 5 bases and 0 bases, there was a span of 13 bases. CDR3 size: 15 residues. The CDR3 sequence is CASSPPGRANYGYTF. CDR3 bases: TGTGCCAGCAGCCCCCCGGGGAGAGCTAACTATGGCTACACCTTC.

The rearrangement links TRBV4-1 to TRBJ2-1, with 12 bases identical to TRBD2. The V gene end was trimmed by 1 base and the J gene end by 8 bases; junction bases not matched to a gene: 3. The germline V gene encodes CDR1 MGHRA and CDR2 YSYEKL. This CDR3 has 15 amino acids. This chain's CDR3 is CASSQGASGRDEQFF. CDR3 DNA: TGCGCCAGCAGCCAAGGGGCTAGCGGGAGGGATGAGCAGTTCTTC.

This chain joins TRBV12-3 or TRBV12-4 and TRBJ2-7; D might be TRBD1 (6 bases). The V and J ends lost 6 bases and 8 bases respectively, with 17 bases between them. CDR3 length: 13 residues. This CDR3 is CASSPPTGLKQYF. In DNA form, the CDR3 reads TGTGCCAGCAGCCCACCAACAGGGCTTAAGCAGTACTTC.